The rows below give T cell receptor beta chains drawn from one sample of a study of post-analysis software for immune sequencing data. Via MiXCR, TCRdb re-called the PCR reads, giving one row per CDR3 protein. The data show 550,000 to 700,000 distinct CDR3 sequences, with about 40% seen just once and approximately 1.7% held by the top ten. The sequenced sample consisted of blood. These receptors all come from a girl aged 5-17 years with multiple sclerosis. CDR3s include the opening cysteine and the closing phenylalanine or tryptophan. The D gene is left open where the match is weak. Only part of the rows carry a size: once, few, many, or a class if the clone is expanded.

TRBD2	TRBJ2-2	TRBV7-2	.	CASSTRSGRGAGELFF	TGTGCCAGCAGCACCCGTAGCGGGAGAGGCGCCGGGGAGCTGTTTTTT
.	TRBJ2-1	TRBV18	.	CASSPSMGEDEQFF	TGTGCCAGCTCACCAAGCATGGGGGAGGATGAGCAGTTCTTC
.	TRBJ2-1	TRBV7-8	.	CASSLDRMQGEQFF	TGTGCCAGCAGCTTAGATCGGATGCAGGGGGAGCAGTTCTTC
TRBD2	TRBJ2-1	TRBV7-3	.	CASSPTSGRSYNEQFF	TGTGCCAGCAGCCCCACTAGCGGACGCTCCTACAATGAGCAGTTCTTC
.	TRBJ2-7	TRBV4-1	few	CASSQAGWGTSYEQYF	TGCGCCAGCAGCCAAGCAGGTTGGGGCACCAGCTACGAGCAGTACTTC
TRBD1	TRBJ2-1	TRBV29-1	.	CSVEDLGTGGEFF	TGCAGCGTTGAAGATCTGGGGACAGGGGGGGAGTTCTTC
TRBD2	TRBJ2-1	TRBV27	.	CASSLLAGGGNEQFF	TGTGCCAGCAGTTTACTCGCGGGAGGAGGGAATGAGCAGTTCTTC
.	TRBJ2-1	TRBV6-1	.	CASSEALRGQGYNEQFF	TGTGCCAGCAGTGAAGCGCTTCGGGGGCAGGGTTACAATGAGCAGTTCTTC
TRBD1	TRBJ2-3	TRBV11-2	.	CASRSGDSFTDTQYF	TGTGCCAGCAGATCCGGGGACAGCTTCACAGATACGCAGTATTTT
TRBD1	TRBJ2-3	TRBV7-9	.	CASSFSDRLSDTQYF	TGTGCCAGCAGCTTTTCGGACAGGCTCTCAGATACGCAGTATTTT
.	TRBJ2-1	TRBV29-1	.	CSVEGESEQFF	TGCAGCGTTGAAGGAGAGAGTGAGCAGTTCTTC
.	TRBJ2-6	TRBV6-5	few	CASSYAIQTGEGSGANVLTF	TGTGCCAGCAGTTACGCAATTCAAACAGGGGAGGGGTCTGGGGCCAACGTCCTGACTTTC
.	TRBJ2-7	TRBV4-1	few	CASSPPRGVHEQYF	TGCGCCAGCAGCCCCCCGAGGGGGGTCCACGAGCAGTACTTC
TRBD2	TRBJ2-2	TRBV2	.	CASSSSGGAAGELFF	TGTGCCAGCAGTTCAAGCGGGGGGGCGGCCGGGGAGCTGTTTTTT
.	TRBJ2-1	TRBV4-1	.	CASSPLATPINEQFF	TGCGCCAGCAGCCCCCTCGCCACACCAATCAATGAGCAGTTCTTC
.	TRBJ2-1	TRBV12-3/TRBV12-4	.	CASSFLVDNEQFF	TGTGCCAGCAGTTTTCTAGTGGACAATGAGCAGTTCTTC
.	TRBJ2-5	TRBV7-6	medium-sized	CASSGGETQYF	TGTGCCAGCAGCGGTGGGGAGACCCAGTACTTC
TRBD1	TRBJ2-3	TRBV20-1	.	CSASGQGSTDTQYF	TGCAGTGCTAGCGGACAGGGGTCCACAGATACGCAGTATTTT
TRBD2	TRBJ2-1	TRBV4-2	.	CASSQGKGGTVSSYNEQFF	TGTGCCAGCAGCCAAGGAAAGGGAGGGACCGTGAGCTCCTACAATGAGCAGTTCTTC
TRBD1	TRBJ2-1	TRBV5-1	.	CASSLTGDSSYNEQFF	TGCGCCAGCAGCCTGACAGGGGACAGCTCCTACAATGAGCAGTTCTTC
.	TRBJ1-1	TRBV6-6	.	CASIQLNTEAFF	TGTGCCAGCATCCAGCTGAACACTGAAGCTTTCTTT
.	TRBJ2-4	TRBV6-6	once	CASSLRGPKNIQYF	TGTGCCAGCAGCCTCCGGGGGCCCAAAAACATTCAGTACTTC
.	TRBJ2-3	TRBV5-1	.	CASSPTTTDTQYF	TGCGCCAGCAGCCCTACGACGACAGATACGCAGTATTTT
TRBD1	TRBJ1-5	TRBV12-3/TRBV12-4	.	CASSPQTGSQPQHF	TGTGCCAGCAGTCCTCAGACAGGGAGTCAGCCCCAGCATTTT
TRBD2	TRBJ2-7	TRBV5-1	.	CASSFTGTSGTYEQYF	TGCGCCAGCAGCTTTACCGGGACTAGCGGGACTTACGAGCAGTACTTC
.	TRBJ2-1	TRBV12-3/TRBV12-4	.	CASSLVAGAHNEQFF	TGTGCCAGCAGTTTAGTTGCGGGGGCCCACAATGAGCAGTTCTTC
.	TRBJ1-4	TRBV5-1	.	CASSPTVATNEKLFF	TGCGCCAGCAGCCCGACGGTTGCAACTAATGAAAAACTGTTTTTT
TRBD2	TRBJ2-3	TRBV7-8	few	CASSFPGLAGTDTQYF	TGTGCCAGCAGCTTTCCGGGACTAGCGGGCACAGATACGCAGTATTTT
TRBD1	TRBJ1-4	TRBV5-1	.	CASTGTDNEKLFF	TGCGCCAGCACCGGGACAGATAATGAAAAACTGTTTTTT
.	TRBJ2-1	TRBV5-1	few	CAGSLARVFYNEQFF	TGCGCCGGCAGCTTGGCCAGGGTCTTCTACAATGAGCAGTTCTTC
.	TRBJ2-5	TRBV20-1	.	CSARVGVEAGRKGETQYF	TGCAGTGCTAGAGTAGGGGTTGAGGCGGGCAGGAAGGGAGAGACCCAGTACTTC
.	TRBJ1-1	TRBV9	.	CASSPRRDSNTEAFF	TGTGCCAGCAGCCCGCGAAGGGATTCGAACACTGAAGCTTTCTTT
TRBD2	TRBJ2-4	TRBV7-2	.	CASSPPQSTSGGAIQYF	TGTGCCAGCAGCCCTCCCCAATCGACTAGCGGGGGGGCTATTCAGTACTTC
TRBD2	TRBJ2-3	TRBV5-1	.	CASSLTPGGGYTQYF	TGCGCCAGCAGCTTGACTCCGGGGGGAGGGTATACGCAGTATTTT
.	TRBJ1-2	TRBV20-1	.	CSASVREGMSYGYTF	TGCAGTGCTAGCGTTCGAGAGGGAATGAGCTATGGCTACACCTTC
TRBD1	TRBJ2-1	TRBV5-1	.	CASSQTGQGEQFF	TGCGCCAGCAGCCAGACAGGGCAAGGTGAGCAGTTCTTC
.	TRBJ2-7	TRBV7-6	.	CASSSEVWDEQYF	TGTGCCAGCAGCTCAGAAGTCTGGGACGAGCAGTACTTC
TRBD1	TRBJ1-1	TRBV9	.	CASSRTGGNEAFF	TGTGCCAGCAGCCGGACAGGGGGTAATGAAGCTTTCTTT
TRBD1	TRBJ2-7	TRBV7-8	.	CASSWGQGSLEQYF	TGTGCCAGCAGCTGGGGACAGGGTAGTCTCGAGCAGTACTTC
.	TRBJ1-2	TRBV2	.	CASRESRDVYGYTF	TGTGCCAGCAGGGAAAGCCGGGACGTTTATGGCTACACCTTC
.	TRBJ2-7	TRBV20-1	few	CSARFTGRVYEQYF	TGCAGTGCTAGGTTCACGGGTAGGGTCTACGAGCAGTACTTC
TRBD2	TRBJ2-3	TRBV7-2	few	CASSLAGPRDTQYF	TGTGCCAGCAGTTTAGCGGGTCCAAGGGATACGCAGTATTTT
.	TRBJ1-1	TRBV30	.	CAWGAWPGAFF	TGTGCCTGGGGGGCCTGGCCCGGAGCTTTCTTT
.	TRBJ1-2	TRBV18	.	CASSQGGVDLYGYTF	TGTGCCAGCTCACAAGGAGGGGTTGACCTCTATGGCTACACCTTC
TRBD2	TRBJ2-2	TRBV6-5	.	CASSYSRREASGELFF	TGTGCCAGCAGTTACTCGCGGCGGGAGGCGAGCGGGGAGCTGTTTTTT
.	TRBJ1-2	TRBV20-1	many	CSASKGELGGYTF	TGCAGTGCTAGTAAGGGGGAATTAGGTGGCTACACCTTC
.	TRBJ2-5	TRBV20-1	.	CSARGITIEGKETQYF	TGCAGTGCTAGAGGTATTACTATCGAAGGAAAAGAGACCCAGTACTTC
TRBD2	TRBJ2-3	TRBV20-1	few	CSASLGGSTDTQYF	TGCAGTGCTTCTTTGGGAGGGAGCACAGATACGCAGTATTTT
.	TRBJ2-1	TRBV20-1	.	CSASSRPEPLPSEQFF	TGCAGTGCTAGTTCCAGGCCAGAACCCCTCCCGAGTGAGCAGTTCTTC
.	TRBJ1-1	TRBV5-1	.	CASSWDGIYAFF	TGCGCCAGCAGCTGGGATGGGATTTACGCTTTCTTT
.	TRBJ2-1	TRBV5-1	.	CASSLDGGKGEQFF	TGCGCCAGCAGCTTGGATGGGGGCAAAGGGGAGCAGTTCTTC
.	TRBJ1-1	TRBV10-3	once	CAISEREEAFF	TGTGCCATCAGTGAGAGGGAGGAAGCTTTCTTT
TRBD1	TRBJ2-6	TRBV9	.	CASSEGTGRSGANVLTF	TGTGCCAGCAGCGAGGGGACAGGGCGTTCTGGGGCCAACGTCCTGACTTTC
.	TRBJ2-4	TRBV6-5	.	CASSFQGGDIRYF	TGTGCCAGCAGTTTCCAGGGGGGGGACATTCGGTACTTC